Shown below are 24 T cell receptor beta chains from a single sample sequenced in a study of siplizumab effects on memory and regulatory T cells. The assay was immunoSEQ multiplex PCR, and TCRdb's table has in-frame clones only and misses some. The sample lists some 97,000 clones, 91% occurring once. Sequencing was performed on CD4+ T cells sorted from blood. The receptors derive from a human donor in good health.

V is TRBV6-5 and J is TRBJ2-5, with TRBD2 identical over 8 bases. CDR3 length: 13 amino acids. CDR1 is MNHEY and CDR2 is SVGAGI in the germline V gene. V trimming: 6 bases; J trimming: 5 bases; junction bases outside the gene matches: 5. CDR3 in amino acids: CASSIPGGETQYF. In nucleotides, the CDR3 is TGTGCCAGCAGCATCCCGGGGGGGGAGACCCAGTACTTC.

This chain joins TRBV2 and TRBJ2-7; D is unresolved. Germline CDR1 SNHLY, CDR2 FYNNEI. Trimming took 3 bases from V and 6 from J, leaving 9 bases between them. The CDR3 sequence is 12 residues long. Here the CDR3 DNA reads TGTGCCAGCAGTGAGCAGTTAGGCGAGCAGTACTTC. It translates to CASSEQLGEQYF.

This clone showed up just a few times. V gene TRBV28 combines with J gene TRBJ1-5, with D uncertain. From germline, CDR1 is MDHEN and CDR2 SYDVKM. CDR3 size: 11 residues. Trimming shortened V by 4 bases and J by 9 bases, and 7 bases separated the two germline ends. In DNA, the CDR3 is TGTGCCAGCAGTTCCACAAGGCCCCAGCATTTT. Its translation is CASSSTRPQHF.

The CDR3 sequence is CASSRSSSANYGYTF. In DNA, the CDR3 is TGTGCCAGCAGCCGCTCGAGCTCAGCTAACTATGGCTACACCTTC. The rearrangement joins TRBV7-2 to TRBJ1-2; the D is unclear. The ends were cut back, 5 bases at V and 0 bases at J, with 13 bases in the middle. Germline V gene sequence: CDR1 SGHTA, CDR2 FQGNSA. The CDR3 has 15 amino acids. Full variable domain (rest looked up from reference TRBV7-2 and TRBJ1-2): GAGVSQSPSNKVTEKGKDVELRCDPISGHTALYWYRQSLGQGLEFLIYFQGNSAPDKSGLPSDRFSAERTGGSVSTLTIQRTQQEDSAVYLCASSRSSSANYGYTFGSGTRLTVV.

The count of this clone is one. The rearrangement uses TRBV7-3 and TRBJ1-1; weak D call: TRBD1 (5 bases). The CDR3 covers 13 residues. Trimming removed 5 bases from V and 12 bases from J, with 19 bases in between. Germline V gene data show CDR1 as SGHTA and CDR2 as FQGTGA. CDR3 in DNA: TGTGCCAGCAGCGGAAACAGCGGGGGTATGACTTTCTTT. Its protein product is CASSGNSGGMTFF.

The chain recombines TRBV7-2 with TRBJ2-1; D remains ambiguous. V lost 3 bases and J 9 bases, leaving 15 bases between the germline ends. CDR1 and CDR2 from the germline V gene are SGHTA and FQGNSA. CDR3 length: 14 residues. Here the CDR3 DNA reads TGTGCCAGCAGCTTTTGGGGATCACAAAGTGAGCAGTTCTTC. Protein product: CASSFWGSQSEQFF.

The V and J genes are TRBV28 and TRBJ2-7, with 12 bases fitting TRBD1. The CDR3 totals 16 residues. J lost 4 bases, V lost 5 bases, and 9 bases had no gene match. Germline loops: CDR1 MDHEN, CDR2 SYDVKM. The CDR3 loop reads CASSLPPGQGAYEQYF. The CDR3 nucleotides are TGTGCCAGCAGTCTGCCTCCGGGACAGGGGGCATACGAGCAGTACTTC.

The rearrangement uses TRBV10-1 and TRBJ2-3; 9 positions match TRBD1. CDR1 is WNHNN, CDR2 SYGVQD, per germline (reference sequence). V lost 4 bases, J lost 3 bases, and 2 bases stayed unmatched. CDR3 length: 14 amino acids. CDR3 residues: CASSAGQGTDTQYF. CDR3 bases: TGCGCCAGCAGTGCGGGACAGGGAACAGATACGCAGTATTTT.

This sequence joins TRBV7-9 and TRBJ2-1; weak D call: TRBD1 (5 bases). The length of the CDR3 is 12 residues. Trimming shortened V by 8 bases and J by 4 bases, and 9 bases separated the two germline ends. Germline V lookup: CDR1 SEHNR, CDR2 FQNEAQ (reference sequence). CDR3 coding DNA: TGTGCCAGCTCCACAGGATACAATGAGCAGTTCTTC. Its protein is CASSTGYNEQFF.

The rearrangement uses TRBV5-1 and TRBJ1-6; D is uncertain. Germline CDR1 and CDR2: SGHRS and YFSETQ. Trimming removed 0 bases at V and 9 bases at J, with 13 bases between. The CDR3 sequence is 15 residues long. The CDR3 DNA follows: TGCGCCAGCAGCTTGGCGCGTGTGTACACTTCACCCCTCCACTTT. Its translation is CASSLARVYTSPLHF.

This chain joins TRBV20-1 and TRBJ2-7, with D unclear. The V end was cut by 2 bases, the J end by 5 bases, with 4 bases between. Germline V gives CDR1 DFQATT, CDR2 SNEGSKA (reference sequence). The length of the CDR3 is 10 residues. Here the CDR3 reads CSARNDEQYF. The CDR3 nucleotides read TGCAGTGCTAGAAACGACGAGCAGTACTTC.

The chain couples TRBV19 to TRBJ1-2; 7 bases fit TRBD1. There are 14 residues in the CDR3. Germline lookup yields CDR1 LNHDA and CDR2 SQIVND (reference sequence). J was trimmed by 6 bases and V by 8 bases; bases with no gene match: 12. CDR3 amino acids: CASGGRDRVNGYTF. The CDR3 DNA reads TGTGCCAGTGGTGGGCGGGACAGAGTAAATGGCTACACCTTC.

This chain connects TRBV5-1 to TRBJ2-1, with D maybe TRBD2 (7 bases). V shed 0 bases and J shed 4 bases, with 14 bases lying between them. The CDR3 has 16 residues. Germline CDR1 and CDR2: SGHRS and YFSETQ. In nucleotides, the CDR3 is TGCGCCAGCAGCTTGGGCGGGGGCCTTACTTACAATGAGCAGTTCTTC. Translating gives CASSLGGGLTYNEQFF. Variable domain in full (rest from reference TRBV5-1 and TRBJ2-1): KAGVTQTPRYLIKTRGQQVTLSCSPISGHRSVSWYQQTPGQGLQFLFEYFSETQRNKGNFPGRFSGRQFSNSRSEMNVSTLELGDSALYLCASSLGGGLTYNEQFFGPGTRLTVL.

The chain carries TRBV7-8 and TRBJ2-1, with 7 bases fitting TRBD2. In germline, CDR1 is SGHVS, CDR2 FQNEAQ. V trimming: 0 bases; J trimming: 5 bases; junction bases outside the gene matches: 1. This CDR3 is 14 amino acids long. The CDR3: CASSLAGGNNEQFF. The CDR3 coding sequence is TGTGCCAGCAGCTTAGCGGGGGGGAACAATGAGCAGTTCTTC.

V usage is TRBV7-2 and J usage is TRBJ2-7; TRBD2 agrees at 8 bases. Germline values: CDR1 SGHTA, CDR2 FQGNSA. V lost 5 bases, J lost 4 bases, and 10 bases stayed unmatched. This CDR3 has 15 amino acids. CDR3 nucleotides: TGTGCCAGCAGCCAAGGGCGGGGGGCGATGTACGAGCAGTACTTC. Its protein product is CASSQGRGAMYEQYF.

The chain uses TRBV9 and TRBJ2-7; D may be TRBD1 (6 bases). The germline V gene encodes CDR1 SGDLS and CDR2 YYNGEE. With 1 base removed from V and 1 base from J, the gap between germline ends came to 9 bases. The CDR3 extends over 14 amino acids. The CDR3 DNA follows: TGTGCCAGCAGCGTAACAGGGATGTCCTACGAGCAGTACTTC. The encoded protein is CASSVTGMSYEQYF.

J is TRBJ1-2 and V is TRBV28; 7 bases are a match to TRBD1. Germline V gene lookup returns CDR1 MDHEN and CDR2 SYDVKM. This CDR3 region has 14 residues. V was pared by 4 bases and J by 8 bases, with 10 bases of the junction left unmatched. The CDR3 loop is CASSSEPRTGGYTF. DNA for the CDR3: TGTGCCAGCAGTTCCGAACCACGGACAGGCGGCTACACCTTC.

The chain recombines TRBV6-5 with TRBJ1-3; no clear D. CDR1 and CDR2 from the germline V gene are MNHEY and SVGAGI. V was pared by 6 bases and J by 4 bases, with 4 bases between. CDR3 length: 11 amino acids. The chain's CDR3 is CASRTGNTIYF. CDR3 nucleotide sequence: TGTGCCAGCAGGACAGGAAACACCATATATTTT.

The chain uses TRBV10-3 and TRBJ2-2; TRBD2 aligns across 8 bases. The CDR3 covers 15 residues. Germline assignment: CDR1 ENHRY and CDR2 SYGVKD. The V gene end was trimmed by 4 bases and the J gene end by 6 bases; junction bases not matched to a gene: 7. The CDR3 spells CAISVDGGAPGELFF. CDR3 DNA sequence: TGTGCCATCAGTGTGGACGGGGGGGCCCCCGGGGAGCTGTTTTTT.

This chain joins TRBV6-9 and TRBJ2-5, with D possibly TRBD1 on 5 matching bases. Trimming took off 3 bases at V and 1 base at J, with 12 bases between the two ends. CDR1 is MNHGY, CDR2 SVAAGI, per germline. The CDR3 consists of 15 residues. The CDR3 coding sequence is TGTGCCAGCAGTTACCGTGCCAGGGCCCAAGAGACCCAGTACTTC. Translating it yields CASSYRARAQETQYF.

This sequence joins TRBV2 and TRBJ2-5; a possible D gene is TRBD2 (5 bases). The germline CDR1 and CDR2 sequences are SNHLY and FYNNEI. With 1 base removed from V and 4 bases from J, the gap between germline ends came to 16 bases. The CDR3 is 16 residues long. CDR3 residues: CASSEVSGGRLETQYF. CDR3 coding DNA: TGTGCCAGCAGTGAAGTGAGCGGTGGCAGGCTAGAGACCCAGTACTTC.

This clone is a singleton in its sample. The rearrangement joins TRBV6-1 to TRBJ1-4; maybe TRBD1 (5 bases). Looked up from germline, CDR1 is MNHNS and CDR2 is SASEGT. The CDR3 consists of 11 residues. Deletions cut 6 bases from V and 8 bases from J, with 7 bases between. CDR3 sequence reads: CASSWGEKLFF. The CDR3 nucleotides are TGTGCCAGCAGCTGGGGGGAAAAACTGTTTTTT.

This clone was seen only once. The chain employs TRBV18 and TRBJ1-5; unclear D gene. Germline-derived CDR1 and CDR2 are KGHSH and LQKENI. This CDR3 is 12 amino acids long. V was shortened by 3 bases and J by 6 bases, with 6 bases between the two germline ends. CDR3 region: CASSPFGQPQHF. The CDR3, as DNA: TGTGCCAGCTCACCGTTTGGTCAGCCCCAGCATTTT.

This sequence joins TRBV28 and TRBJ1-3, with 9 bases aligning to TRBD1. The CDR3 is 14 residues long. CDR1 MDHEN and CDR2 SYDVKM come from the germline V gene. Trimming removed 4 bases from V and 8 bases from J; junction bases left unmatched: 6. This chain's CDR3 is CASSSGQGRHTIYF. The DNA for the CDR3 is TGTGCCAGCAGTTCTGGACAGGGGAGGCACACCATATATTTT.